This T cell receptor beta chain is drawn from a study of human T cells and chemical hapten exposure. Unfractionated whole blood was the source from which total RNA was extracted. CDR1 and CDR2 from the germline V gene are SQVTM and ANQGSEA. V lost 6 bases and J 4 bases, leaving 13 bases between the germline ends. CDR3 size: 13 residues. With respect to this clonotype: Its antigen remains unknown.

Study-wide points: Sensitizing with DPC caused no change in TCRs above 1 in 1000 frequency.

Attachment of unique molecular identifiers to individual cDNA molecules was performed in the library. Authors' processing steps: Individual samples carried between roughly 20,000 and 690,600 TCRs, with 80,000 to 100,000 as the median. TCRdb fed the 5' RACE reads into MiXCR, producing one record per CDR3 protein. None of the V and J calls come from the authors' own analysis; TCRdb made them. The sample has 110,000 or so distinct CDR3 sequences; roughly 18% are singletons. The J gene is TRBJ2-4, the V gene TRBV29-1; possible D gene TRBD2, 5 bases. The sequence came from a human donor in good health. CDR3 DNA: TGCAGCGTCCCTAGCCCGGTTAAAAACATTCAGTACTTC. Its protein is CSVPSPVKNIQYF.